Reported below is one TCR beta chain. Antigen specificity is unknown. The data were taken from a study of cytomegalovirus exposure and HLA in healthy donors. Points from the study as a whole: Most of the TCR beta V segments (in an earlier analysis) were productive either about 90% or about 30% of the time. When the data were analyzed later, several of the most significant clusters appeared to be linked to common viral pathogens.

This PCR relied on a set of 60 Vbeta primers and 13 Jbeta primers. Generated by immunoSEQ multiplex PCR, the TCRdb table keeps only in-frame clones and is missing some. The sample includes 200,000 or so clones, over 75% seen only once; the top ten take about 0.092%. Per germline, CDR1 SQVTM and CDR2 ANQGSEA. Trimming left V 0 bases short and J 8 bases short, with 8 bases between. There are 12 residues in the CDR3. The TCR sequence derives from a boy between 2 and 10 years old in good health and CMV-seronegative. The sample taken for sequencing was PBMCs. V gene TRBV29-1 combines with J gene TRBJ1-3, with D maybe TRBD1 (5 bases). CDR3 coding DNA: TGCAGCGTTGAAGATGGGGGGGACACCATATATTTT. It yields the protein CSVEDGGDTIYF.